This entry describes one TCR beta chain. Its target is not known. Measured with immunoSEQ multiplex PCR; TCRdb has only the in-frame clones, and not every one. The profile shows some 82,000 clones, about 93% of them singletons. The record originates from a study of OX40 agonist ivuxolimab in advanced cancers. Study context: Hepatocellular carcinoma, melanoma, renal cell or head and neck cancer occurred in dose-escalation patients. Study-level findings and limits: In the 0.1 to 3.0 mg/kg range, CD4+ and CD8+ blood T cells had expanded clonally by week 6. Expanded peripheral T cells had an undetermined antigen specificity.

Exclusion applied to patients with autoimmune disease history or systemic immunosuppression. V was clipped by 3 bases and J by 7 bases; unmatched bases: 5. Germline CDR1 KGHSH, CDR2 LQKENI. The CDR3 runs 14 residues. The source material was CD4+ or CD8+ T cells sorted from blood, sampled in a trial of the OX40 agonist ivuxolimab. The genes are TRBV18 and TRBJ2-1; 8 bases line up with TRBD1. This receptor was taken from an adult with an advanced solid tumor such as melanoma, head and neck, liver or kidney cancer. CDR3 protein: CASSPPDRVNEQFF. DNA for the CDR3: TGTGCCAGCTCACCTCCGGACAGGGTGAATGAGCAGTTCTTC. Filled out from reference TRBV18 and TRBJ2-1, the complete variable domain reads NAGVMQNPRHLVRRRGQEARLRCSPMKGHSHVYWYRQLPEEGLKFMVYLQKENIIDESGMPKERFSAEFPKEGPSILRIQQVVRGDSAAYFCASSPPDRVNEQFFGPGTRLTVL.